These 26 T cell receptor beta chains originate from one sample sequenced in a study of identical twins. TCRdb independently ran MiXCR on the 5' RACE reads; one entry per CDR3 protein. This sample has approximately 470,000 distinct CDR3 sequences, with about 14% found just once. The data were also submitted as part of a second study, on yellow fever vaccine responses in identical twins.

Source material: CD4+ T cells sorted from blood. The receptors derive from a woman younger than 30 in good health.

The rearrangement joins TRBV6-1 to TRBJ2-3; 9 positions match TRBD2. The germline gives CDR1 MNHNS, CDR2 SASEGT. The CDR3 has 16 residues. J lost 0 bases, V lost 5 bases, and 6 bases had no gene match. This CDR3 is CASSPPGLASTDTQYF. The CDR3 DNA reads TGTGCCAGCAGTCCGCCGGGACTAGCTAGCACAGATACGCAGTATTTT.

This clonotype was counted between two and nine times. CDR3 loop: CASSYGTGLWGGYTF. CDR3 nucleotides: TGTGCCAGCAGTTACGGGACAGGTCTTTGGGGTGGCTACACCTTC. The chain carries TRBV6-5 and TRBJ1-2; 8 bases agree with TRBD1. With V trimmed by 2 bases and J by 7 bases, 9 bases remained unmatched. CDR1 is MNHEY, CDR2 SVGAGI, per germline. This CDR3 has 15 residues.

The chain has TRBV5-1 and TRBJ1-5; 9 nucleotides line up with TRBD1. The ends lost 4 bases at V and 8 bases at J; junction bases unmatched: 4. Per the germline V gene, CDR1 is SGHRS and CDR2 is YFSETQ. The CDR3 has 13 amino acids. The chain's CDR3 is CASSVTGGKPQHF. The CDR3 coding sequence is TGCGCCAGCAGCGTGACAGGGGGTAAGCCCCAGCATTTT.

The J gene is TRBJ2-7, the V gene TRBV5-1; D is tentatively TRBD1 or TRBD2 (5 bases each). Germline values: CDR1 SGHRS, CDR2 YFSETQ. The length of the CDR3 is 14 residues. V was cut by 0 bases and J by 1 base, with 8 bases left in between. The CDR3 DNA follows: TGCGCCAGCAGCTTGGCCGAGGGGTCCTACGAGCAGTACTTC. Translating gives CASSLAEGSYEQYF.

V is TRBV30 and J is TRBJ2-7; D unresolved. The CDR3 totals 11 residues. V lost 4 bases and J lost 7, with 11 bases in between. CDR1 and CDR2 from the germline V gene are GTSNPN and SVGIG (reference sequence). CDR3 nucleotide sequence: TGTGCCTGGATAACACGGTGGGAGCAGTACTTC. Residues: CAWITRWEQYF.

This clonotype has more than one count but fewer than ten. V and J are TRBV12-3 or TRBV12-4 and TRBJ2-7; D might be TRBD1 (6 bases). This CDR3 is 11 amino acids long. The ends were cut back, 8 bases at V and 7 bases at J, with 12 bases in the middle. The CDR3 DNA sequence: TGTGCCAGCTCCAGGGGATGGGAGCAGTACTTC. Translating it yields CASSRGWEQYF.

The gene calls are TRBV7-2 and TRBJ2-1, with D possibly TRBD2 on 7 matching bases. Trimming removed 3 bases from V and 5 bases from J, with 20 bases in between. The CDR3 is 17 amino acids. Germline loops: CDR1 SGHTA, CDR2 FQGNSA. CDR3 loop: CASSFFSVGGRNNEQFF. CDR3 nucleotide sequence: TGTGCCAGCAGCTTTTTCTCGGTCGGGGGGCGCAACAATGAGCAGTTCTTC.

This clonotype appeared a few times. The chain carries TRBV28 and TRBJ2-1; D is unresolved. The V gene lost 5 bases and the J gene lost 8 bases, with 13 bases spanning the gap. The length of the CDR3 is 13 residues. Germline CDR1 reads MDHEN; CDR2 reads SYDVKM. In nucleotides, the CDR3 is TGTGCCAGCAGTGAAGCGAGTCGGGATGAGCAGTTCTTC. It specifies CASSEASRDEQFF. Using reference TRBV28 and TRBJ2-1 for the parts outside the CDR3, the full variable domain is DVKVTQSSRYLVKRTGEKVFLECVQDMDHENMFWYRQDPGLGLRLIYFSYDVKMKEKGDIPEGYSVSREKKERFSLILESASTNQTSMYLCASSEASRDEQFFGPGTRLTVL.

There are a few counts of this clonotype. The rearrangement joins TRBV18 to TRBJ2-7, with D perhaps being TRBD1 or TRBD2 (5 bases each). The CDR3 sequence is 14 residues long. With 3 bases removed from V and 2 bases from J, the gap between germline ends came to 11 bases. Per the germline V gene, CDR1 is KGHSH and CDR2 is LQKENI. The CDR3 loop reads CASSPSRDPYEQYF. CDR3 DNA: TGTGCCAGCTCACCGTCGAGGGACCCCTACGAGCAGTACTTC.

The chain uses TRBV10-2 and TRBJ2-7, with D unclear. Deletions cut 5 bases from V and 0 bases from J, with 8 bases between. Germline CDR1 is WSHSY and CDR2 is SAAADI. The CDR3 extends over 13 amino acids. CDR3: CASSMTLSYEQYF. The CDR3 DNA reads as TGCGCCAGCAGTATGACTCTCTCCTACGAGCAGTACTTC.

CDR3 in amino acids: CASSLPPRQPQHF. The CDR3 DNA reads as TGTGCCAGCAGCCTCCCCCCGCGTCAGCCCCAGCATTTT. The J gene is TRBJ1-5, the V gene TRBV3-1, with D hard to call. Trimming cost V 4 bases and J 6 bases, with 10 bases left between them. The length of the CDR3 is 13 residues. From germline, CDR1 is LGHDT and CDR2 YNNKEL (reference sequence).

This clonotype was seen many times. This chain uses TRBV7-2 with TRBJ2-1; 11 nucleotides line up with TRBD2. The CDR3 runs 15 residues. Trimming took 5 bases from V and 4 from J; bases not matched to a gene: 4. Germline V CDR1 and CDR2: SGHTA, FQGNSA. The CDR3 DNA follows: TGTGCCAGCAGCCAGACTAGCGGGGAATACAATGAGCAGTTCTTC. It translates to CASSQTSGEYNEQFF.

This chain uses TRBV20-1 with TRBJ2-7, with 11 positions matching TRBD2. CDR1 and CDR2 (germline): DFQATT, SNEGSKA (reference sequence). The CDR3 spans 14 residues. Trimming cost V 3 bases and J 3 bases; bases outside gene matches: 4. The CDR3 protein is CSASLLAGDYEQYF. DNA of the CDR3: TGCAGTGCTAGTCTACTAGCGGGGGACTACGAGCAGTACTTC.

This clonotype was picked up many times. V and J are TRBV12-3 or TRBV12-4 and TRBJ2-5, with TRBD1 identical over 8 bases. The CDR3 totals 13 residues. The trim removed 5 bases at V and 6 bases at J, leaving 5 bases unmatched. The CDR3 bases are TGTGCCAGCAGTAAGGACAGGGAGAAGACCCAGTACTTC. Amino acids: CASSKDREKTQYF.

This clonotype appeared a few times. The chain has TRBV19 and TRBJ2-1; 11 nucleotides line up with TRBD2. CDR1 is LNHDA and CDR2 is SQIVND in the germline V gene (reference sequence). This CDR3 spans 13 amino acids. Here the CDR3 DNA reads TGTGCTTCTGCCCGACTAGCGGGGAATGAGCAGTTCTTC. It specifies CASARLAGNEQFF.

This clonotype was recorded many times. V is TRBV28 and J is TRBJ2-1; D is uncertain. The CDR3 sequence is 15 residues long. V lost 1 base to trimming and J lost 0 bases, with 7 bases between them. Germline loops: CDR1 MDHEN, CDR2 SYDVKM. DNA of the CDR3: TGTGCCAGCAGTTTATTATTGAGCTCCTACAATGAGCAGTTCTTC. It yields the protein CASSLLLSSYNEQFF. The full variable domain, with the rest looked up from reference TRBV28 and TRBJ2-1, is DVKVTQSSRYLVKRTGEKVFLECVQDMDHENMFWYRQDPGLGLRLIYFSYDVKMKEKGDIPEGYSVSREKKERFSLILESASTNQTSMYLCASSLLLSSYNEQFFGPGTRLTVL.

This chain connects TRBV29-1 to TRBJ1-1; 8 positions match TRBD1. The CDR3 length is 13 residues. V gave up 5 bases and J gave up 1 base; unmatched junction bases: 3. Germline lookup yields CDR1 SQVTM and CDR2 ANQGSEA. The CDR3: CSVFTGGNTEAFF. CDR3 in DNA: TGCAGCGTTTTCACAGGGGGGAACACTGAAGCTTTCTTT.

The rearrangement uses TRBV6-1 and TRBJ2-1; TRBD2 matches at 8 bases. Germline CDR1 and CDR2: MNHNS and SASEGT. The CDR3 sequence is 15 residues long. V trimming: 2 bases; J trimming: 5 bases; junction bases outside the gene matches: 5. In DNA form, the CDR3 reads TGTGCCAGCAGTGAAAGAGAACTAGCGGACAATGAGCAGTTCTTC. Translation gives CASSERELADNEQFF.

The V gene is TRBV4-3, the J gene TRBJ2-3, with unresolved D. Germline lookup yields CDR1 LGHNA and CDR2 YSLEER. V was cut by 9 bases and J by 0 bases, with 13 bases left in between. The CDR3 length is 14 residues. Here the CDR3 reads CARRYGTSTDTQYF. The DNA for the CDR3 is TGCGCCAGACGGTACGGTACTAGCACAGATACGCAGTATTTT.

This clonotype has only a few counts. The chain links TRBV11-2 to TRBJ2-7; the D is unclear. The germline V and J ends were trimmed by 1 base and 5 bases, with 15 bases remaining between them. CDR3 length equals 15 residues. Germline CDR1 and CDR2: SGHAT and FQNNGV. The CDR3 is CASSLAYPSIDEQYF. CDR3 nucleotide sequence: TGTGCCAGCAGCTTAGCATACCCCTCGATCGACGAGCAGTACTTC.

The genes are TRBV24-1 and TRBJ2-5; tentative D call: TRBD2 (7 bases). Germline values: CDR1 KGHDR, CDR2 SFDVKD. The germline V and J ends were trimmed by 0 bases and 5 bases, with 12 bases remaining between them. The CDR3 is made up of 15 amino acids. The CDR3 loop reads CATSDLKGGRETQYF. The CDR3 DNA follows: TGTGCCACCAGTGATTTGAAGGGGGGGCGGGAGACCCAGTACTTC.

The chain couples TRBV5-4 to TRBJ2-7, with a possible D match to TRBD2 (6 bases). Between the trimmed V and J ends, which lost 4 bases and 7 bases, there was a span of 24 bases. The CDR3 covers 16 residues. Germline V gives CDR1 SGHNT, CDR2 YYREEE (reference sequence). The CDR3 region has the DNA TGTGCCAGCAGCCCAGTAGGTCGGACTACGATTTTGGAGCAGTACTTC. It yields the protein CASSPVGRTTILEQYF.

The chain has TRBV5-1 and TRBJ2-2; possibly TRBD1 for D (6 bases). Germline V gives CDR1 SGHRS, CDR2 YFSETQ. The length of the CDR3 is 16 residues. V dropped 0 bases and J dropped 3 bases, with 12 bases sitting between them. CDR3 bases: TGCGCCAGCAGCTTGGCCGTTACAGGGTACACCGGGGAGCTGTTTTTT. It specifies CASSLAVTGYTGELFF.

This CDR3 reads CASSPRTGATGELFF. CDR3 bases: TGTGCCAGCAGCCCACGGACAGGGGCAACCGGGGAGCTGTTTTTT. This chain uses TRBV11-1 with TRBJ2-2, with 9 bases lining up with TRBD1. J was trimmed by 5 bases and V by 5 bases; bases with no gene match: 6. The CDR3 has 15 residues. CDR1 SGHAT and CDR2 FQDESV come from the germline V gene (reference sequence).

The V and J genes are TRBV6-1 and TRBJ2-7; 11 bases fit TRBD2. Trimming removed 6 bases from V and 3 bases from J; junction bases left unmatched: 7. From germline, CDR1 is MNHNS and CDR2 SASEGT. The CDR3 totals 15 residues. As DNA, the CDR3 is TGTGCCAGCAGACTGGCTCTAGCGGGGGGCTACGAGCAGTACTTC. Amino acids: CASRLALAGGYEQYF.

This clonotype was observed a few times. The chain is built from TRBV6-2 or TRBV6-3 and TRBJ2-3; D uncertain. The CDR3 is made up of 12 amino acids. Germline CDR1 and CDR2: MNHEY and SVGEGT. V lost 4 bases and J 7 bases, leaving 9 bases between the germline ends. The CDR3: CASSLPFNTQYF. CDR3 DNA: TGTGCCAGCAGTTTACCCTTTAATACGCAGTATTTT.